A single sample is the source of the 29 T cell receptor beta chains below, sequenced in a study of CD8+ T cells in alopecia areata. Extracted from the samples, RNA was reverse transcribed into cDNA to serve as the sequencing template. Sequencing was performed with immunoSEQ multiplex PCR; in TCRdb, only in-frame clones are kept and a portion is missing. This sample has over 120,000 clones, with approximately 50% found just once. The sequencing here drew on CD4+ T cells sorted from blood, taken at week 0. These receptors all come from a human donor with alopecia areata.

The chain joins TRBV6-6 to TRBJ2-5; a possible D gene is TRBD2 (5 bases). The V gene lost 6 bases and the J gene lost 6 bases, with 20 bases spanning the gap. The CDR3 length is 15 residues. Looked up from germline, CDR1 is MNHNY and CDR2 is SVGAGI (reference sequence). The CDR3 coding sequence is TGTGCCAGCAGCCATGGGTCGGGAATAGTGAAGACCCAGTACTTC. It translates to CASSHGSGIVKTQYF.

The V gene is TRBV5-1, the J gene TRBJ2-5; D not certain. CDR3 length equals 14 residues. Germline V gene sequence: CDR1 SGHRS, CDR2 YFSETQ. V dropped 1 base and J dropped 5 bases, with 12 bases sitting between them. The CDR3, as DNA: TGCGCCAGCAGCTTGCAAGGGCCGGTCGAGACCCAGTACTTC. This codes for CASSLQGPVETQYF.

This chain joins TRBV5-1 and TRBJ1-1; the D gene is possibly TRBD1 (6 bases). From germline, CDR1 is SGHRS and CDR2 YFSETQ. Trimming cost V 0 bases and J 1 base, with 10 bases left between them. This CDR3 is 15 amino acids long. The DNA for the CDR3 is TGCGCCAGCAGCTTGGGACAGGAAAAGAACACTGAAGCTTTCTTT. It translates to CASSLGQEKNTEAFF.

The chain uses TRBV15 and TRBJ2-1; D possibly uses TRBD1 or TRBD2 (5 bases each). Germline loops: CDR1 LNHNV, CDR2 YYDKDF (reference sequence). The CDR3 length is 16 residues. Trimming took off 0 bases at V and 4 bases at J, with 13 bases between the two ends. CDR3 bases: TGTGCCACCAGCAGAGAGGCCGGGGCGCTATACAATGAGCAGTTCTTC. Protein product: CATSREAGALYNEQFF.

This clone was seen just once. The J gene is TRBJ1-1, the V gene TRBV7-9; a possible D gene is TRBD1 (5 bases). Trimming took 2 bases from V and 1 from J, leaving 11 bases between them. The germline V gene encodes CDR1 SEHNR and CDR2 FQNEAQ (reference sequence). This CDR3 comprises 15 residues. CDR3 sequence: CASSLSSRANTEAFF. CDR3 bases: TGTGCCAGCAGCTTAAGTTCCAGGGCGAACACTGAAGCTTTCTTT.

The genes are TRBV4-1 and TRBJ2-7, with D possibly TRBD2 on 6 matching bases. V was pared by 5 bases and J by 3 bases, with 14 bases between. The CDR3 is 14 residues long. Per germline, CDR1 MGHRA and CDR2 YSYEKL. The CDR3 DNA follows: TGCGCCAGCAGCACACCCGGGACTTTCTACGAGCAGTACTTC. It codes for CASSTPGTFYEQYF.

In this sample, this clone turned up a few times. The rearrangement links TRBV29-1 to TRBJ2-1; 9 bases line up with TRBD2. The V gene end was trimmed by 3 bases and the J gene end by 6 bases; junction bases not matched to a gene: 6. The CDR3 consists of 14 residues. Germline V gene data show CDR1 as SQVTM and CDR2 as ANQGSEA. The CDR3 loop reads CSVDRTSASNEQFF. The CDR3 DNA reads TGCAGCGTTGACCGGACTAGCGCGAGCAATGAGCAGTTCTTC.

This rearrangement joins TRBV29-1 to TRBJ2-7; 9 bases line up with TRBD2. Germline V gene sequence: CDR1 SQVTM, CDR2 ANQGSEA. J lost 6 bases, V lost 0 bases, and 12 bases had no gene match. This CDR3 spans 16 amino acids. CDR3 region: CSVEDGTAGGRTEQYF. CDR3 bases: TGCAGCGTTGAAGATGGGACTGCGGGAGGGCGAACCGAGCAGTACTTC.

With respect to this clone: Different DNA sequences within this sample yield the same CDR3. The CDR3 DNA is TGCGCCAGCAGCCTAGAAGGCCTTAATCAGCCCCAGCATTTT. Its translation: CASSLEGLNQPQHF. V usage is TRBV5-1 and J usage is TRBJ1-5; no firm D call. Germline V lookup: CDR1 SGHRS, CDR2 YFSETQ. V dropped 4 bases and J dropped 4 bases, with 12 bases sitting between them. CDR3 length: 14 amino acids.

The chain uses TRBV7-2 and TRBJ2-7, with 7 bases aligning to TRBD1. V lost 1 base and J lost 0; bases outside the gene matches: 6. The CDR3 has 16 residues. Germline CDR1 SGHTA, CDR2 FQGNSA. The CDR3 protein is CASSLGRGQSSYEQYF. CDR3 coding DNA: TGTGCCAGCAGCTTAGGTAGGGGACAGAGCTCCTACGAGCAGTACTTC.

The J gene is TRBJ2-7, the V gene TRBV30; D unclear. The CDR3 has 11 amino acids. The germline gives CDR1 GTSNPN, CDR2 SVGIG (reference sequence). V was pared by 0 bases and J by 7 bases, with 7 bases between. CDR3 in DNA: TGTGCCTGGAGTGTAGCCAGGGAGCAGTACTTC. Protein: CAWSVAREQYF.

CDR3 coding DNA: TGTGCCTGGAGAAGGATCGCGAACACCGGGGAGCTGTTTTTT. As protein: CAWRRIANTGELFF. This rearrangement joins TRBV30 to TRBJ2-2; D uncertain. Trimming cost V 3 bases and J 0 bases, with 8 bases left between them. Germline assignment: CDR1 GTSNPN and CDR2 SVGIG (reference sequence). There are 14 residues in the CDR3.

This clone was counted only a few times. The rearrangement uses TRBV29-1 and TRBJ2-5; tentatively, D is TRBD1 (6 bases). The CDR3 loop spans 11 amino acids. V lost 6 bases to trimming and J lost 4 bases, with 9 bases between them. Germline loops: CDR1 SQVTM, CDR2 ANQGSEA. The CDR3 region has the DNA TGCAGCGTAGGACAGTCAGAGACCCAGTACTTC. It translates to CSVGQSETQYF.

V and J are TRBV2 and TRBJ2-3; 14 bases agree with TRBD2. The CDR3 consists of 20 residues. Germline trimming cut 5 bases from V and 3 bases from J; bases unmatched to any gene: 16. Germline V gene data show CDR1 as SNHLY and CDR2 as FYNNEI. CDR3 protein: CASSLRTGTSGRFVTDTQYF. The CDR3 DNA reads TGTGCCAGCAGTCTTCGAACCGGGACTAGCGGGAGATTTGTTACAGATACGCAGTATTTT.

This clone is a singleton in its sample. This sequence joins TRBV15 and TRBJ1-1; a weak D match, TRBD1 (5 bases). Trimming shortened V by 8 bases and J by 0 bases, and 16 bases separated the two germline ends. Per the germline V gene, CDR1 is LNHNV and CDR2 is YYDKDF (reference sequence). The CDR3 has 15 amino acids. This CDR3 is CATGARRGMNTEAFF. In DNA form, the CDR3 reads TGTGCCACCGGGGCTCGGCGTGGGATGAACACTGAAGCTTTCTTT.

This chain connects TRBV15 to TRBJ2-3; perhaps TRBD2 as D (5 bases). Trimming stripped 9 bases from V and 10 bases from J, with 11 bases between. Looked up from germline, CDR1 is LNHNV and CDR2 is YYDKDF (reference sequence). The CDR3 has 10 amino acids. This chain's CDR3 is CATGEGAQYF. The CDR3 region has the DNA TGTGCCACGGGAGAGGGTGCGCAGTATTTT.

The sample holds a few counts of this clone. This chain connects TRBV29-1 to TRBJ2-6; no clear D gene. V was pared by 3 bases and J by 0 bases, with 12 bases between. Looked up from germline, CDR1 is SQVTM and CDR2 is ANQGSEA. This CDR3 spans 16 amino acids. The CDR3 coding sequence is TGCAGCGTTGATTCGGGCCGCTACTCTGGGGCCAACGTCCTGACTTTC. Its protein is CSVDSGRYSGANVLTF.

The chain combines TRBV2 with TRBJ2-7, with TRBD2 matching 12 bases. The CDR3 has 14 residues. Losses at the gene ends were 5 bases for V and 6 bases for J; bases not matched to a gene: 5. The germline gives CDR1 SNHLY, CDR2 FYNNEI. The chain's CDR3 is CASSRLAGESEQYF. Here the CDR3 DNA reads TGTGCCAGCAGTCGACTAGCGGGAGAAAGCGAGCAGTACTTC.

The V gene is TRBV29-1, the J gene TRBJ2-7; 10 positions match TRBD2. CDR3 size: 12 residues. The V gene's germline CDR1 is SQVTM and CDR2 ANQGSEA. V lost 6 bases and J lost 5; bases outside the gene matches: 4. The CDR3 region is CSVLAGAHEQYF. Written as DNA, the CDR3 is TGCAGCGTCCTAGCGGGAGCCCACGAGCAGTACTTC.

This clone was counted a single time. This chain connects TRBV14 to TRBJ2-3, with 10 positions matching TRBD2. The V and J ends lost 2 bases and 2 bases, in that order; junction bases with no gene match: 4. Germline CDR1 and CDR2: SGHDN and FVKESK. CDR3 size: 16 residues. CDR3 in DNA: TGTGCCAGCAGCCAAAGTAGCGGGAGGCCCACAGATACGCAGTATTTT. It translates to CASSQSSGRPTDTQYF.

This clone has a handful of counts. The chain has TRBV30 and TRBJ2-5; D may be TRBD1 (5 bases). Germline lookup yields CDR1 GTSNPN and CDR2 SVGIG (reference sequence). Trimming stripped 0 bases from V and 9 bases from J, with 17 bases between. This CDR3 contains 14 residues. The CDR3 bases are TGTGCCTGGAGTGTGAAAGGGGCAACGCTGGCCCAGTACTTC. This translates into CAWSVKGATLAQYF.

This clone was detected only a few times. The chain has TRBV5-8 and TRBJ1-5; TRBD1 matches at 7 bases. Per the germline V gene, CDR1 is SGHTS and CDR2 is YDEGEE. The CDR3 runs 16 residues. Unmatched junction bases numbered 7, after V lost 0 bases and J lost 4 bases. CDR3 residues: CASSLATGSGNQPQHF. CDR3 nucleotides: TGTGCCAGCAGCTTGGCGACAGGGTCGGGAAATCAGCCCCAGCATTTT.

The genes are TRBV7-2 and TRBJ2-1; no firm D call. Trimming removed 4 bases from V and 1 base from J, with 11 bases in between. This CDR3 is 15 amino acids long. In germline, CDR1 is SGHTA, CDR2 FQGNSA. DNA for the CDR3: TGTGCCAGCAGCTACGCCCGAACTTCCTACAATGAGCAGTTCTTC. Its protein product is CASSYARTSYNEQFF.

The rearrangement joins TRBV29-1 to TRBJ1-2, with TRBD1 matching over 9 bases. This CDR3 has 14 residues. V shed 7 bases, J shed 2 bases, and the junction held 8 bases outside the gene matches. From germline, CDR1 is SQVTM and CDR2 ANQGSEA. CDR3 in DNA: TGCAGCGCTTCGGGACAGGGAAGGAACTATGGCTACACCTTC. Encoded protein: CSASGQGRNYGYTF.

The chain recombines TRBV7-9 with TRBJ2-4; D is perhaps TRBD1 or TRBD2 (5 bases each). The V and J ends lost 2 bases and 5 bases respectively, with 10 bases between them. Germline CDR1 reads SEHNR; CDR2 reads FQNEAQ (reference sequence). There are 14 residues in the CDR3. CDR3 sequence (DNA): TGTGCCAGCAGCTTACGTGGGGGAGAAAACATTCAGTACTTC. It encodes CASSLRGGENIQYF.

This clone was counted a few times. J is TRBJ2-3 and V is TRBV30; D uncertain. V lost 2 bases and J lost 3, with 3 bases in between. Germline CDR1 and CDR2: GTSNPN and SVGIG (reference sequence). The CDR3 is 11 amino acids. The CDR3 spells CAWSLTDTQYF. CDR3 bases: TGTGCCTGGAGTTTGACAGATACGCAGTATTTT.

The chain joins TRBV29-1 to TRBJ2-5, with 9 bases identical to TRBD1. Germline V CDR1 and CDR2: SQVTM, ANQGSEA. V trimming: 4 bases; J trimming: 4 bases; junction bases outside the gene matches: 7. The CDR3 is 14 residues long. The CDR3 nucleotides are TGCAGCGTTGTGCCCAACAGGGGGCGAGAGACCCAGTACTTC. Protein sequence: CSVVPNRGRETQYF.

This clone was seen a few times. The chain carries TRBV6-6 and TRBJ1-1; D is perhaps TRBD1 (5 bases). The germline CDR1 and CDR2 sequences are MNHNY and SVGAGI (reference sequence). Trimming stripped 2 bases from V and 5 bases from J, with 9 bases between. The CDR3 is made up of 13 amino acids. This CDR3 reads CASSYGGETEAFF. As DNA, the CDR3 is TGTGCCAGCAGTTACGGGGGGGAAACTGAAGCTTTCTTT.

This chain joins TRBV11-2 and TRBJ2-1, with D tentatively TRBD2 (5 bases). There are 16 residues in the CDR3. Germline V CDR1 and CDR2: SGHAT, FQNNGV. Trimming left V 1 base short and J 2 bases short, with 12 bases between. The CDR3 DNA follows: TGTGCCAGCAGCTTAGTCGGGGTGGCCCCCTACAATGAGCAGTTCTTC. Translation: CASSLVGVAPYNEQFF.